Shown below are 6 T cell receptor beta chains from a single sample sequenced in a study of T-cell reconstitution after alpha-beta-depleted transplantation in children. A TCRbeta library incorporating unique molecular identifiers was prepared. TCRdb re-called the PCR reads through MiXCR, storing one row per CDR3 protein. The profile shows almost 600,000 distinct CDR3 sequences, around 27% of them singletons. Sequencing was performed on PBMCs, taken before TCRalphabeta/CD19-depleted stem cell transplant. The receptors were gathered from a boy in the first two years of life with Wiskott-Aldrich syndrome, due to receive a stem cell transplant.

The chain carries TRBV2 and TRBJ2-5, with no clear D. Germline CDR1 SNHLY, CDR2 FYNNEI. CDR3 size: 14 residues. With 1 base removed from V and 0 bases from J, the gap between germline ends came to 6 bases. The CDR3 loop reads CASSEGTYQETQYF. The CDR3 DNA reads TGTGCCAGCAGTGAAGGGACGTACCAAGAGACCCAGTACTTC.

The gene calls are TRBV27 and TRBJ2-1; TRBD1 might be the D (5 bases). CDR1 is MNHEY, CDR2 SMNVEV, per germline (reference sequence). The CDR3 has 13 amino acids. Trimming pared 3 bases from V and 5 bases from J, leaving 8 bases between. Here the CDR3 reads CASSFNRNNEQFF. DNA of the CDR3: TGTGCCAGCAGTTTTAACAGGAACAATGAGCAGTTCTTC.

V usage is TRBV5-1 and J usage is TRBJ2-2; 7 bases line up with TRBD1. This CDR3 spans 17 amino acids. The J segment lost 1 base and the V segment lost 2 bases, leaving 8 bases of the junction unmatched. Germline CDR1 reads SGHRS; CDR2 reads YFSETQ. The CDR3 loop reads CASSFRTGPMNTGELFF. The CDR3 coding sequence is TGCGCCAGCAGCTTCCGGACAGGTCCTATGAACACCGGGGAGCTGTTTTTT.

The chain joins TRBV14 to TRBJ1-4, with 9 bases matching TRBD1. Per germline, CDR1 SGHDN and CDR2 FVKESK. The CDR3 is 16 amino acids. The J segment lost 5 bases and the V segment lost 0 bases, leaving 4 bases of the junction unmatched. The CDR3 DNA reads TGTGCCAGCAGCCAAGACGCCGGACAGGGGAATGAAAAACTGTTTTTT. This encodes CASSQDAGQGNEKLFF.

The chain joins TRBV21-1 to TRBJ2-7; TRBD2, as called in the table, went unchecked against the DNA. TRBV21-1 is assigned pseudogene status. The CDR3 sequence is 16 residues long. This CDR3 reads CASSKAGTSGSHEQYF. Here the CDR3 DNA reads TGTGCCAGCAGCAAAGCCGGGACTAGCGGGAGCCACGAGCAGTACTTC.

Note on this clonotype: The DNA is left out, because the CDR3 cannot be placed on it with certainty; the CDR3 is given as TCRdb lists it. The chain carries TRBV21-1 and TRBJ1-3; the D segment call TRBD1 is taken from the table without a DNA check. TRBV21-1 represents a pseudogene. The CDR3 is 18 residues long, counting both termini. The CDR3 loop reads CASSTPHVAPGTGNTIYF.